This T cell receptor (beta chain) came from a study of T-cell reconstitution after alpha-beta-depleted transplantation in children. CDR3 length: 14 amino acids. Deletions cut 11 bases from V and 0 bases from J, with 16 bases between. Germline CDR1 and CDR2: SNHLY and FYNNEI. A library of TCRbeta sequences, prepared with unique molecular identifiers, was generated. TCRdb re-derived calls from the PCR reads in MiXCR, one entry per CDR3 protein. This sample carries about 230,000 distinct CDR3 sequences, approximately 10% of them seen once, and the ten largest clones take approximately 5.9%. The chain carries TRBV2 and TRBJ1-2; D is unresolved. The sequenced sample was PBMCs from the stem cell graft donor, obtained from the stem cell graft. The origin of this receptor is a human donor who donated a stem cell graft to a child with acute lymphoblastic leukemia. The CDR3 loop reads CASAPDGTNYGYTF. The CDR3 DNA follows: TGTGCCTCAGCACCGGACGGAACTAACTATGGCTACACCTTC. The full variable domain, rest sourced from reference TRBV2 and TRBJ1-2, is EPEVTQTPSHQVTQMGQEVILRCVPISNHLYFYWYRQILGQKVEFLVSFYNNEISEKSEIFDDQFSVERPDGSNFTLKIRSTKLEDSAMYFCASAPDGTNYGYTFGSGTRLTVV.